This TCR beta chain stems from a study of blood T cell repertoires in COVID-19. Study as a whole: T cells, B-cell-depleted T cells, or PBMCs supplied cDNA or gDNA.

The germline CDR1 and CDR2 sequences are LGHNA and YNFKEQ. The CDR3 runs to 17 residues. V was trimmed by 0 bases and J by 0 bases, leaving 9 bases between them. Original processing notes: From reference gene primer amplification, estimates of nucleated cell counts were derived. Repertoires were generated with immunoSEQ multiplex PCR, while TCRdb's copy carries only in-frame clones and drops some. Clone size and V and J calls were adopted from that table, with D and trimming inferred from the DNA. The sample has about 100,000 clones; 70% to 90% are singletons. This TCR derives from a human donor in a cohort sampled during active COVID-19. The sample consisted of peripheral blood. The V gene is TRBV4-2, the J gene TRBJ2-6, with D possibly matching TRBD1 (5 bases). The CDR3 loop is CASSQDDRGSGANVLTF. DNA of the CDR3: TGTGCCAGCAGCCAAGATGATAGGGGCTCTGGGGCCAACGTCCTGACTTTC.